Following are 29 T cell receptor beta chains from one sample sequenced in a study of beta chain features in type 1 diabetes. The study, taken as a whole, reports: Shorter TCRB CDR3s, moderately but significantly so, marked every one of the four CD4+ subsets in Type 1 diabetes patients.

Expressed TCRB transcripts were sequenced because the entire RNA isolate underwent reverse transcription. Method: immunoSEQ multiplex PCR; TCRdb's copy keeps in-frame clones and lacks some. The sample shows more than 25,000 clones, about 49% of them seen only once. These receptors lack a known antigen. Sequencing input: stem cell memory CD4+ T cells from blood. The receptor source for this set is a young man with type 1 diabetes.

This clone appeared a few times. The chain recombines TRBV7-6 with TRBJ2-7, with 10 nucleotides matching TRBD2. Germline loops: CDR1 SGHVS, CDR2 FNYEAQ. This CDR3 has 16 residues. J was trimmed by 1 base and V by 4 bases; bases with no gene match: 7. The CDR3 reads CASSSGRTSGSYEQYF. For the CDR3, the DNA is TGTGCCAGCAGCTCAGGGAGGACTAGCGGTTCCTACGAGCAGTACTTC.

The V call is TRBV30, the J call TRBJ1-5, with 8 nucleotides matching TRBD1. J was trimmed by 3 bases and V by 2 bases; bases with no gene match: 6. Germline assignment: CDR1 GTSNPN and CDR2 SVGIG (reference sequence). The CDR3 length is 15 residues. The CDR3 loop is CAWSPRDRNNQPQHF. The DNA of the CDR3 is TGTGCCTGGAGTCCCCGGGACAGGAACAATCAGCCCCAGCATTTT.

The gene calls are TRBV28 and TRBJ1-2, with D unclear. CDR3 size: 11 residues. Looked up from germline, CDR1 is MDHEN and CDR2 is SYDVKM. V gave up 3 bases and J gave up 14 bases, with 13 bases separating them. The CDR3 nucleotides are TGTGCCAGCAGTTTCGTGTCAGGCAAGACCTTC. As protein: CASSFVSGKTF.

The chain is built from TRBV19 and TRBJ2-7, with 7 positions matching TRBD1. In germline, CDR1 is LNHDA, CDR2 SQIVND (reference sequence). This CDR3 comprises 14 residues. The trim removed 5 bases at V and 4 bases at J, leaving 8 bases unmatched. The CDR3: CASSGRQGKYEQYF. The CDR3 DNA sequence: TGTGCCAGTAGTGGACGACAGGGAAAATACGAGCAGTACTTC.

This chain links TRBV19 with TRBJ2-1; tentatively, D is TRBD2 (5 bases). V was clipped by 6 bases and J by 3 bases, with 30 bases between them. The CDR3 length is 20 residues. Looked up from germline, CDR1 is LNHDA and CDR2 is SQIVND (reference sequence). CDR3 nucleotides: TGTGCCAGTAGCAAGGGAGCTGGCCCGAGGTTCCGCCGAGGCTACAATGAGCAGTTCTTC. Translation: CASSKGAGPRFRRGYNEQFF.

V gene TRBV4-2 combines with J gene TRBJ2-1; no reliable D call. V lost 0 bases to trimming and J lost 0 bases, with 12 bases between them. The germline V gene has CDR1 LGHNA and CDR2 YNFKEQ. The CDR3 is made up of 17 amino acids. Here the CDR3 reads CASSQEGPSSSYNEQFF. The CDR3 bases are TGTGCCAGCAGCCAAGAGGGCCCGTCGAGCTCCTACAATGAGCAGTTCTTC.

The V and J genes are TRBV18 and TRBJ2-1; weak D call: TRBD1 (5 bases). Trimming took off 6 bases at V and 1 base at J, with 7 bases between the two ends. Germline V lookup: CDR1 KGHSH, CDR2 LQKENI. This CDR3 spans 13 amino acids. CDR3 in DNA: TGTGCCAGCTCTTCAGGGTCCTACAATGAGCAGTTCTTC. Its protein product is CASSSGSYNEQFF.

In its sample, this clone was seen a few times. The chain combines TRBV19 with TRBJ2-7; 10 bases are shared with TRBD1. This CDR3 comprises 15 residues. Germline V CDR1 and CDR2: LNHDA, SQIVND (reference sequence). With 5 bases clipped from V and 3 bases from J, the junction kept 7 bases outside the gene matches. Here the CDR3 DNA reads TGTGCCAGTAGTGCCCGGACAGGGGGTATCTACGAGCAGTACTTC. Its protein product is CASSARTGGIYEQYF.

The gene calls are TRBV18 and TRBJ1-1; 10 positions agree with TRBD1. Germline loops: CDR1 KGHSH, CDR2 LQKENI. This CDR3 region has 16 residues. V was pared by 3 bases and J by 4 bases, with 8 bases of the junction left unmatched. CDR3 region: CASSPLWDRGGTEAFF. For the CDR3, the DNA is TGTGCCAGCTCACCTTTATGGGACAGGGGAGGCACTGAAGCTTTCTTT.

The chain carries TRBV10-3 and TRBJ2-3; D is possibly TRBD2 (5 bases). This CDR3 region has 13 residues. Trimming stripped 8 bases from V and 0 bases from J, with 9 bases between. Germline V gene data show CDR1 as ENHRY and CDR2 as SYGVKD. The CDR3 reads CAIVDLSTDTQYF. The CDR3 region has the DNA TGTGCCATCGTGGACTTGAGCACAGATACGCAGTATTTT.

This chain links TRBV7-9 with TRBJ2-7; 12 bases match TRBD2. The CDR3 spans 15 residues. The germline V gene encodes CDR1 SEHNR and CDR2 FQNEAQ (reference sequence). The J segment lost 6 bases and the V segment lost 3 bases, leaving 6 bases of the junction unmatched. The CDR3 DNA sequence: TGTGCCAGCAGCTTGGGGCTAGCGGGAGGGCCCGAGCAGTACTTC. Its protein product is CASSLGLAGGPEQYF.

The V call is TRBV11-2, the J call TRBJ2-7, with D unclear. The germline V and J ends were trimmed by 2 bases and 0 bases, with 14 bases remaining between them. Germline CDR1 is SGHAT and CDR2 is FQNNGV. CDR3 length equals 16 residues. In nucleotides, the CDR3 is TGTGCCAGCAGCTTAAGCCGTACTCGGAGCTCCTACGAGCAGTACTTC. Protein: CASSLSRTRSSYEQYF.

The rearrangement links TRBV5-1 to TRBJ2-1, with 9 bases matching TRBD1. The CDR3 is made up of 15 amino acids. Germline V gene lookup returns CDR1 SGHRS and CDR2 YFSETQ. The V and J ends lost 4 bases and 7 bases, in that order; junction bases with no gene match: 9. In DNA, the CDR3 is TGCGCCAGCAGCGGCCGGACAGGGGAGTTGAATGAGCAGTTCTTC. Protein sequence: CASSGRTGELNEQFF.

The table lists this clone with a few counts. This chain uses TRBV2 with TRBJ2-3; TRBD1 aligns across 8 bases. This CDR3 has 14 residues. V was clipped by 7 bases and J by 1 base; unmatched bases: 4. The germline V gene has CDR1 SNHLY and CDR2 FYNNEI. CDR3: CASKGQEGTDTQYF. The CDR3 bases are TGTGCCAGCAAGGGACAGGAGGGCACAGATACGCAGTATTTT.

Only one count was recorded for this clone. The J gene is TRBJ2-1, the V gene TRBV2; 8 bases fit TRBD2. There are 17 residues in the CDR3. Germline V gene lookup returns CDR1 SNHLY and CDR2 FYNNEI. V dropped 2 bases and J dropped 8; count of bases not matched to a gene: 14. CDR3 protein: CASSEIGGARQSHEQFF. CDR3 bases: TGTGCCAGCAGTGAAATCGGGGGGGCGCGTCAATCTCATGAGCAGTTCTTC.

The V and J genes are TRBV30 and TRBJ2-7, with 7 nucleotides matching TRBD1. This CDR3 region has 14 residues. The germline V gene encodes CDR1 GTSNPN and CDR2 SVGIG (reference sequence). J lost 4 bases, V lost 4 bases, and 10 bases had no gene match. Here the CDR3 reads CAWTDRDRGYEQYF. The CDR3 bases are TGTGCCTGGACCGACAGGGACCGAGGGTACGAGCAGTACTTC.

This clone was observed a handful of times. The CDR3 here is CASSGDTTNTGELFF. DNA of the CDR3: TGTGCCAGCAGTGGGGACACAACGAACACCGGGGAGCTGTTTTTT. The genes are TRBV2 and TRBJ2-2; tentatively, D is TRBD1 (6 bases). This CDR3 comprises 15 residues. Germline lookup yields CDR1 SNHLY and CDR2 FYNNEI. Trimming shortened V by 4 bases and J by 0 bases, and 9 bases separated the two germline ends.

This clone showed up just a few times. The V gene is TRBV7-2, the J gene TRBJ2-3; a possible D gene is TRBD2 (5 bases). Trimming removed 4 bases from V and 2 bases from J, with 16 bases in between. This CDR3 has 16 residues. Germline CDR1 is SGHTA and CDR2 is FQGNSA. DNA of the CDR3: TGTGCCAGCAGCTCGCCCGGGATCGGCTTCACAGATACGCAGTATTTT. Translating it yields CASSSPGIGFTDTQYF.

The rearrangement joins TRBV2 to TRBJ1-4; 12 positions agree with TRBD1. Germline values: CDR1 SNHLY, CDR2 FYNNEI. The CDR3 covers 17 residues. V gave up 6 bases and J gave up 8 bases; unmatched junction bases: 13. The CDR3 reads CASSPRDRGRLGEKLFF. CDR3 coding DNA: TGTGCCAGCAGCCCCCGGGACAGGGGGCGGTTAGGAGAAAAACTGTTTTTT.

The sample holds one count of this clone. This chain links TRBV5-4 with TRBJ1-2; D call uncertain. The length of the CDR3 is 14 residues. V was shortened by 4 bases and J by 7 bases, with 17 bases between the two germline ends. Germline lookup yields CDR1 SGHNT and CDR2 YYREEE (reference sequence). The CDR3 spells CASSLPGSVGGYTF. The DNA of the CDR3 is TGTGCCAGCAGCCTTCCCGGGTCAGTGGGTGGCTACACCTTC. Based on the CDR3 plus reference TRBV5-4 and TRBJ1-2, the full variable domain is ETGVTQSPTHLIKTRGQQVTLRCSSQSGHNTVSWYQQALGQGPQFIFQYYREEENGRGNFPPRFSGLQFPNYSSELNVNALELDDSALYLCASSLPGSVGGYTFGSGTRLTVV.

The chain couples TRBV5-1 to TRBJ2-7; 14 bases are shared with TRBD2. Germline CDR1 and CDR2: SGHRS and YFSETQ. The ends lost 0 bases at V and 3 bases at J; junction bases unmatched: 5. This CDR3 comprises 17 residues. The CDR3 protein is CASSLGGTSGRIYEQYF. Written as DNA, the CDR3 is TGCGCCAGCAGCTTGGGCGGGACTAGCGGGAGAATCTACGAGCAGTACTTC.

The chain uses TRBV6-1 and TRBJ2-7, with 9 bases lining up with TRBD1. From germline, CDR1 is MNHNS and CDR2 SASEGT. CDR3 length: 13 residues. J was trimmed by 3 bases and V by 8 bases; bases with no gene match: 5. The CDR3 DNA is TGTGCCAGCGGGACAGGGAATTTCTACGAGCAGTACTTC. Amino acid sequence: CASGTGNFYEQYF.

The rearrangement uses TRBV6-1 and TRBJ2-5; D is undetermined. The CDR3 totals 12 residues. V was trimmed by 2 bases and J by 7 bases, leaving 8 bases between them. Per germline, CDR1 MNHNS and CDR2 SASEGT. In nucleotides, the CDR3 is TGTGCCAGCAGTGAACTTCGCGGGACCCAGTACTTC. Translated: CASSELRGTQYF.

The sample holds a few counts of this clone. The V gene is TRBV5-1, the J gene TRBJ2-3; 8 bases match TRBD2. This CDR3 is built from 16 residues. Losses at the gene ends were 1 base for V and 5 bases for J; bases not matched to a gene: 9. Germline V gene sequence: CDR1 SGHRS, CDR2 YFSETQ. The CDR3 DNA sequence: TGCGCCAGCAGCTTGTTCTTAAGCGGGGGCCAAGATACGCAGTATTTT. Translated: CASSLFLSGGQDTQYF. Full variable domain (rest looked up from reference TRBV5-1 and TRBJ2-3): KAGVTQTPRYLIKTRGQQVTLSCSPISGHRSVSWYQQTPGQGLQFLFEYFSETQRNKGNFPGRFSGRQFSNSRSEMNVSTLELGDSALYLCASSLFLSGGQDTQYFGPGTRLTVL.

This chain links TRBV30 with TRBJ2-1; D is possibly TRBD1 (6 bases). This CDR3 spans 14 amino acids. The germline gives CDR1 GTSNPN, CDR2 SVGIG (reference sequence). V was pared by 0 bases and J by 11 bases, with 17 bases between. CDR3 DNA sequence: TGTGCCTGGAGTGTACCCAGGGACAACCAGAAGCAGTTCTTC. This translates into CAWSVPRDNQKQFF. Drawing the rest from reference TRBV30 and TRBJ2-1, the complete variable domain is SQTIHQWPATLVQPVGSPLSLECTVEGTSNPNLYWYRQAAGRGLQLLFYSVGIGQISSEVPQNLSASRPQDRQFILSSKKLLLSDSGFYLCAWSVPRDNQKQFFGPGTRLTVL.

The chain employs TRBV30 and TRBJ1-1; 9 positions match TRBD1. The V and J ends lost 2 bases and 2 bases, in that order; junction bases with no gene match: 3. Germline V lookup: CDR1 GTSNPN, CDR2 SVGIG (reference sequence). CDR3 size: 14 residues. In DNA form, the CDR3 reads TGTGCCTGGAGTTTGGACAGGGGAAACACTGAAGCTTTCTTT. Translation: CAWSLDRGNTEAFF. The full variable domain, its missing parts supplied by reference TRBV30 and TRBJ1-1, is SQTIHQWPATLVQPVGSPLSLECTVEGTSNPNLYWYRQAAGRGLQLLFYSVGIGQISSEVPQNLSASRPQDRQFILSSKKLLLSDSGFYLCAWSLDRGNTEAFFGQGTRLTVV.

V gene TRBV7-2 combines with J gene TRBJ2-1; the match to TRBD1 covers 8 bases. The CDR3 is 15 residues long. With 0 bases clipped from V and 4 bases from J, the junction kept 2 bases outside the gene matches. CDR1 is SGHTA and CDR2 is FQGNSA in the germline V gene. CDR3 loop: CASSLARGLYNEQFF. CDR3 in DNA: TGTGCCAGCAGCTTAGCCAGGGGGCTGTACAATGAGCAGTTCTTC.

This clone was observed a handful of times. The chain couples TRBV7-9 to TRBJ2-7; the D gene is possibly TRBD1 (6 bases). V lost 2 bases and J 2 bases, leaving 10 bases between the germline ends. CDR3 length equals 14 residues. Germline V lookup: CDR1 SEHNR, CDR2 FQNEAQ (reference sequence). CDR3 DNA: TGTGCCAGCAGCTTATCACAGGGAGCCTACGAGCAGTACTTC. It translates to CASSLSQGAYEQYF.

This clone was seen a handful of times. This rearrangement joins TRBV7-9 to TRBJ1-1, with TRBD1 as a possible D gene (5 bases). The germline V gene encodes CDR1 SEHNR and CDR2 FQNEAQ (reference sequence). The ends were cut back, 5 bases at V and 2 bases at J, with 12 bases in the middle. This CDR3 has 14 amino acids. This chain's CDR3 is CASSGGTENTEAFF. The DNA for the CDR3 is TGTGCCAGCAGCGGCGGGACGGAAAACACTGAAGCTTTCTTT.